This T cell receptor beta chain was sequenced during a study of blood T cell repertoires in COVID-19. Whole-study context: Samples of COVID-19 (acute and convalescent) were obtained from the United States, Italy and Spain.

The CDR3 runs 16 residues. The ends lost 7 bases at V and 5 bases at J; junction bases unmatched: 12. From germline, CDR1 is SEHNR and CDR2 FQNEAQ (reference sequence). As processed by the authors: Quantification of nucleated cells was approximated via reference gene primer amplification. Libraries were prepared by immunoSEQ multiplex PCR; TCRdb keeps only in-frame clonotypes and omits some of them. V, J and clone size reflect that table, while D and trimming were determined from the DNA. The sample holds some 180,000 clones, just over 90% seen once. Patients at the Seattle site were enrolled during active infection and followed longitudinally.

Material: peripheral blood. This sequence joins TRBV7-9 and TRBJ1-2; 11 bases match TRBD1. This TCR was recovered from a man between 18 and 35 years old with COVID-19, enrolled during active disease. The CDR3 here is CASTPDRGLLSYGYTF. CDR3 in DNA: TGTGCCAGCACCCCGGACAGGGGGCTTCTATCTTATGGCTACACCTTC.